This TCR beta chain emerged from a study of shared clonotypes between healthy human individuals. Participating donors were healthy, HIV-negative adults free of recent acute infections or vaccinations. Genomic DNA for unsorted samples, which was extracted with the QIAamp DNA Blood Mini kit, came from some 84 million PBMCs. Ten immunoSEQ deep assay plates held the unsorted PBMC DNA. Some clones are missing from TCRdb's copy, which holds only in-frame ones; the method was immunoSEQ multiplex PCR. The sample contains some 470,000 clones, around 78% of which appear only once. This clone was seen more than once but under ten times. Antigen specificity is unknown. Study results and caveats: An anticipated effect of sequencing depth on clonotype sharing among donors was recognized.

The sequence was collected from a woman aged 40 to 50 in good health. Some clones in this sample may be carry-over from other donors' samples. Sequencing input: PBMCs.

The DNA for the CDR3 is TGTGCCAGCTCACCGACTAGCGGATCCTACGAGCAGTACTTC. Its translation is CASSPTSGSYEQYF. The V call is TRBV18, the J call TRBJ2-7, with 9 bases fitting TRBD2. Germline-derived CDR1 and CDR2 are KGHSH and LQKENI. V lost 3 bases to trimming and J lost 1 base; unmatched junction nucleotides: 1. This CDR3 is built from 14 residues.